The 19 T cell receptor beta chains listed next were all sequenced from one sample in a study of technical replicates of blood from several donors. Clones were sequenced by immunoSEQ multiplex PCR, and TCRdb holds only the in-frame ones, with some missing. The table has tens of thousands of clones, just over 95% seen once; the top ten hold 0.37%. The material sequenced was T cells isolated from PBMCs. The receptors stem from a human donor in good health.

The CDR3 DNA follows: TGTGCCAGCAGCGCCGGGGGTAGCCCCAATGAGCAGTTCTTC. Amino acids: CASSAGGSPNEQFF. The chain employs TRBV6-5 and TRBJ2-1; perhaps TRBD2 as D (6 bases). Germline V gives CDR1 MNHEY, CDR2 SVGAGI. The CDR3 contains 14 residues. Trimming cost V 6 bases and J 6 bases, with 15 bases left between them.

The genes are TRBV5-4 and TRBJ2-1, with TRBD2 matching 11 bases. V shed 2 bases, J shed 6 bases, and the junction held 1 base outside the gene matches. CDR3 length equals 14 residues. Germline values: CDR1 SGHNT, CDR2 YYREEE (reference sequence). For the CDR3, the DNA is TGTGCCAGCAGCTTACTAGCGGGAGCCAATGAGCAGTTCTTC. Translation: CASSLLAGANEQFF.

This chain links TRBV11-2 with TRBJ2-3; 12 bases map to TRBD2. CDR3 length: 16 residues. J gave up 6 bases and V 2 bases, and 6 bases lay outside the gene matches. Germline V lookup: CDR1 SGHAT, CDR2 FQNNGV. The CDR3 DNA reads TGTGCCAGCAGCTTAAGGGGAACTAGCGGGAGGGATACGCAGTATTTT. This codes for CASSLRGTSGRDTQYF.

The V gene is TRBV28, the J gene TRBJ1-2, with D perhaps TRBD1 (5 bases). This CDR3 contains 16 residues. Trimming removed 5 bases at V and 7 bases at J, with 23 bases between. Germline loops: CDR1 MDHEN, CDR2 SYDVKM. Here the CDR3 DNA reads TGTGCCAGCAGTCCCCCGGGGGGACGAACCAGCGGTGGCTACACCTTC. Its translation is CASSPPGGRTSGGYTF.

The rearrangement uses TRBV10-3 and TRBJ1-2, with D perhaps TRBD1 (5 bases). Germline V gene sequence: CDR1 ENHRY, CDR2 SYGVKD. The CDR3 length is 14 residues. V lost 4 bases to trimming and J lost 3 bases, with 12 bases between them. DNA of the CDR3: TGTGCCATCAGTGGGGGGGAGCTTTACTATGGCTACACCTTC. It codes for CAISGGELYYGYTF.

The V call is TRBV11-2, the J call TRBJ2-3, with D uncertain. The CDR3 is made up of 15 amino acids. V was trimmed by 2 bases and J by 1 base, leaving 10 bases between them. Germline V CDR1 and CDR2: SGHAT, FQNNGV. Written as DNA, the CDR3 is TGTGCCAGCAGCTTAAGAGGCACGGGCACAGATACGCAGTATTTT. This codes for CASSLRGTGTDTQYF.

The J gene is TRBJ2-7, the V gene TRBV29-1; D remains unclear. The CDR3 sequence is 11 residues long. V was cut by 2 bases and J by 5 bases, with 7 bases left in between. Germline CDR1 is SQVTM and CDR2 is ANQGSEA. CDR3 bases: TGCAGCGTTGAATCCCAAAACGAGCAGTACTTC. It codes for CSVESQNEQYF.

The CDR3 DNA reads TGCGCCAGCAGCTGGGATCCAGGGGACAGGGGGATCGAGCAGTACTTC. Its protein product is CASSWDPGDRGIEQYF. V is TRBV5-1 and J is TRBJ2-7; 11 positions agree with TRBD1. Germline values: CDR1 SGHRS, CDR2 YFSETQ. CDR3 length equals 16 residues. With 3 bases clipped from V and 6 bases from J, the junction kept 11 bases outside the gene matches.

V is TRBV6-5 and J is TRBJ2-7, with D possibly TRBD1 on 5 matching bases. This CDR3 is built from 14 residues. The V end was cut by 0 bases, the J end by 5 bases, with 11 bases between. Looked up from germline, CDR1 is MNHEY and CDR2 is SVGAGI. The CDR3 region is CASSYSDSGNEQYF. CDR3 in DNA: TGTGCCAGCAGTTACTCGGATTCAGGGAACGAGCAGTACTTC.

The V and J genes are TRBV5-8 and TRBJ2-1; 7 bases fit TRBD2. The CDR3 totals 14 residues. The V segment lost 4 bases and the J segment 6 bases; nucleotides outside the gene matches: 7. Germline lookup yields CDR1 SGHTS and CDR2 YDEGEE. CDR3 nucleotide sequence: TGTGCCAGCAGCCCGGGACTACTCTCCAATGAGCAGTTCTTC. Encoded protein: CASSPGLLSNEQFF.

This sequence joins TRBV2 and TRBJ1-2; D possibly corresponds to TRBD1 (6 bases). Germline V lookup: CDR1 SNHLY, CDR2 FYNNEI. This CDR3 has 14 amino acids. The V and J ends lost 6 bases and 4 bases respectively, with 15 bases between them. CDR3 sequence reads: CASRDSNPTYGYTF. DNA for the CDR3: TGTGCCAGCAGGGACAGTAATCCGACCTATGGCTACACCTTC.

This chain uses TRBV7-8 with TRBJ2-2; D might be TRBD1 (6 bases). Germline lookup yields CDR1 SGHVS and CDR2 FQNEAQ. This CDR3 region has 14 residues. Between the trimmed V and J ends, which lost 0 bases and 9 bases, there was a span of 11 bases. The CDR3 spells CASSLATGGWELFF. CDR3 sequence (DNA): TGTGCCAGCAGCTTAGCGACAGGCGGGTGGGAGCTGTTTTTT. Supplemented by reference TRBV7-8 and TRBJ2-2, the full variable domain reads GAGVSQSPRYKVAKRGQDVALRCDPISGHVSLFWYQQALGQGPEFLTYFQNEAQLDKSGLPSDRFFAERPEGSVSTLKIQRTQQEDSAVYLCASSLATGGWELFFGEGSRLTVL.

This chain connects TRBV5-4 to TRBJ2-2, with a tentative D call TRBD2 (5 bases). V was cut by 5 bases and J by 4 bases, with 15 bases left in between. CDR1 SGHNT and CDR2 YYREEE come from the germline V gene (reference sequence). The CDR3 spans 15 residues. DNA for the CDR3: TGTGCCAGCAGTTTCGACGGGGTTTTCACCGGGGAGCTGTTTTTT. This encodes CASSFDGVFTGELFF. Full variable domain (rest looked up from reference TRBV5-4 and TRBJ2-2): ETGVTQSPTHLIKTRGQQVTLRCSSQSGHNTVSWYQQALGQGPQFIFQYYREEENGRGNFPPRFSGLQFPNYSSELNVNALELDDSALYLCASSFDGVFTGELFFGEGSRLTVL.

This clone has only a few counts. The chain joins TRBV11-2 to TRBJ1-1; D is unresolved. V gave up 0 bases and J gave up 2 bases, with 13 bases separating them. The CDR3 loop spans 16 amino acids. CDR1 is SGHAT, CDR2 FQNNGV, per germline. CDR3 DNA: TGTGCCAGCAGCTTAGACAGCCCCGGGTTCAACACTGAAGCTTTCTTT. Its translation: CASSLDSPGFNTEAFF.

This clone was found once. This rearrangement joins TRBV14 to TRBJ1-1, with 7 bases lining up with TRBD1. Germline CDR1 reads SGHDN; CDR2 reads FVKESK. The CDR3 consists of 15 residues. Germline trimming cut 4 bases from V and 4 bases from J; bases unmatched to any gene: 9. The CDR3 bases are TGTGCCAGCAGCCCCTTGGGCAGGGACAGCACTGAAGCTTTCTTT. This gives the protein CASSPLGRDSTEAFF.

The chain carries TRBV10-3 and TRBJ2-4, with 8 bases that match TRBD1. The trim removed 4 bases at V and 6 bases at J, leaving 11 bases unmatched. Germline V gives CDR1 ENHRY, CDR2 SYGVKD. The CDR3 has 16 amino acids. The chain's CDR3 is CAISAAQTGGRNIQYF. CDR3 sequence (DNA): TGTGCCATCAGTGCCGCACAAACAGGGGGTAGAAACATTCAGTACTTC.

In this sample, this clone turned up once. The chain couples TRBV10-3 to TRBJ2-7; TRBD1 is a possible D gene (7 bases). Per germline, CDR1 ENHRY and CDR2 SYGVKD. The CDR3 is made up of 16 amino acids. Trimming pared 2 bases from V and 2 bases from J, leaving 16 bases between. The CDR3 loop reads CAISEGGTASPYEQYF. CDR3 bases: TGTGCCATCAGTGAGGGAGGGACAGCCTCCCCCTACGAGCAGTACTTC.

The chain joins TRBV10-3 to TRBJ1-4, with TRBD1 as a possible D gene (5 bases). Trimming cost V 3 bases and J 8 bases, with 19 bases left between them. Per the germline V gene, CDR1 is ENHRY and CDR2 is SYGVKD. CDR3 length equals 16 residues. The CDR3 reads CAISEGGHRGEEKLFF. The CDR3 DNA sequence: TGTGCCATCAGTGAAGGCGGCCACCGGGGGGAGGAAAAACTGTTTTTT.

The CDR3, as DNA: TGTGCCAGCAACAACGGGGGGTACACTGAAGCTTTCTTT. Translating it yields CASNNGGYTEAFF. The chain couples TRBV2 to TRBJ1-1, with D perhaps TRBD1 (5 bases). Per the germline V gene, CDR1 is SNHLY and CDR2 is FYNNEI. Trimming removed 7 bases from V and 3 bases from J, with 12 bases in between. The CDR3 totals 13 residues.